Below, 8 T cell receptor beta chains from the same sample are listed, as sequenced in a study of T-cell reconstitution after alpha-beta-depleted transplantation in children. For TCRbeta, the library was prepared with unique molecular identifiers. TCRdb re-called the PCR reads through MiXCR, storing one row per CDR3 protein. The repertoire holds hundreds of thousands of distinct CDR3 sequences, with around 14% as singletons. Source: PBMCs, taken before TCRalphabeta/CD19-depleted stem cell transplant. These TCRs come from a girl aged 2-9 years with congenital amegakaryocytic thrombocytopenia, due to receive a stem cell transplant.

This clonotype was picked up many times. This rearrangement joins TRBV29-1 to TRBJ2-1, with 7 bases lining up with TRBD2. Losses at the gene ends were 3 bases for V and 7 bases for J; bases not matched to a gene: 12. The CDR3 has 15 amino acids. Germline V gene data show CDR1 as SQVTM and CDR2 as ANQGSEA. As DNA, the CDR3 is TGCAGCGTTGAGGGCTCGTCGGGAGGAAGAAATGAGCAGTTCTTC. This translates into CSVEGSSGGRNEQFF.

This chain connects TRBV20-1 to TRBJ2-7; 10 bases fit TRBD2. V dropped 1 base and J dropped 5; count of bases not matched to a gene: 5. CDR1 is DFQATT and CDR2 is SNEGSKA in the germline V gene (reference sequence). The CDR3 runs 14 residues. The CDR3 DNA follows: TGCAGTGCTAGAGTACTTCTAGCGGGAGACGAGCAGTACTTC. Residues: CSARVLLAGDEQYF.

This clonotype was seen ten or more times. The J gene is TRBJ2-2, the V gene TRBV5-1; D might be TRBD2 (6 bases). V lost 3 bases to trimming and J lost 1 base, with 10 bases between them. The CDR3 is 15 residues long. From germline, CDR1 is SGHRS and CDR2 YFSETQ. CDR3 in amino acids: CASSSGDGNTGELFF. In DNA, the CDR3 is TGCGCCAGCAGCTCGGGAGACGGGAACACCGGGGAGCTGTTTTTT.

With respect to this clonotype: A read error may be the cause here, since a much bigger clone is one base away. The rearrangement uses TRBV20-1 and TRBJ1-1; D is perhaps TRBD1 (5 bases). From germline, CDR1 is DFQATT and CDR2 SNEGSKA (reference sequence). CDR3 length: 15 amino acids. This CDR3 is CSARDQGYANTGAFF. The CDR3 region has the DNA TGCAGTGCTAGAGATCAGGGATACGCTAACACTGGAGCTTTCTTT.

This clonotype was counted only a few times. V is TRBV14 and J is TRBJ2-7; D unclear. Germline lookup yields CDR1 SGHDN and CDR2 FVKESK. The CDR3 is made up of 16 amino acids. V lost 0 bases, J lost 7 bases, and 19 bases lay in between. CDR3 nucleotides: TGTGCCAGCAGCCAAGATCGTGACTCTCACCCTAGGGAGCAGTACTTC. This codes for CASSQDRDSHPREQYF.

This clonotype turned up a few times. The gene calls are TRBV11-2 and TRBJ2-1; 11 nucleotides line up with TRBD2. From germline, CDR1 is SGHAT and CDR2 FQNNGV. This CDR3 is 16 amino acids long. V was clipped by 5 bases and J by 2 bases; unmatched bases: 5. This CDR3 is CASSPISGRAYNEQFF. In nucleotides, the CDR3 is TGTGCCAGCAGCCCAATTAGCGGGAGGGCCTACAATGAGCAGTTCTTC.

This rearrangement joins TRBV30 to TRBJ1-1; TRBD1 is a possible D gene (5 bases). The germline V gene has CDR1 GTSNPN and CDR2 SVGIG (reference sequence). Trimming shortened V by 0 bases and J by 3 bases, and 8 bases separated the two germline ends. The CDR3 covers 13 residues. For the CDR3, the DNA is TGTGCCTGGAGTGTAGCGGGACACACTGAAGCTTTCTTT. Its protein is CAWSVAGHTEAFF.

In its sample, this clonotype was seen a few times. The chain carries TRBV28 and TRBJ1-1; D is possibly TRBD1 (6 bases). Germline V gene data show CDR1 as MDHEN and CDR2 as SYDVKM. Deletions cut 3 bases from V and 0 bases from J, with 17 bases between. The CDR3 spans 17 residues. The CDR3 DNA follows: TGTGCCAGCAGTTTTTTAAAGGCAGGGGCCCTGAACACTGAAGCTTTCTTT. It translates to CASSFLKAGALNTEAFF.